Here is one TCR beta chain with its context. This sample stems from a study of shared T cell receptors in the human thymus. The CDR3 spans 15 residues. In germline, CDR1 is MNHEY, CDR2 SMNVEV (reference sequence). The V end lost 2 bases, the J end lost 5 bases, and 10 bases lay between the germline ends. Method: immunoSEQ multiplex PCR; TCRdb's copy keeps in-frame clones and lacks some. The sample has hundreds of thousands of clones; around 95% are singletons. The sample consisted of thymocytes. The chain carries TRBV27 and TRBJ1-6; D possibly corresponds to TRBD1 (5 bases). The TCR sequence derives from a human donor. CDR3 sequence reads: CASSLRDQHNSPLHF. CDR3 nucleotide sequence: TGTGCCAGCAGTTTAAGGGACCAGCATAATTCACCCCTCCACTTT.